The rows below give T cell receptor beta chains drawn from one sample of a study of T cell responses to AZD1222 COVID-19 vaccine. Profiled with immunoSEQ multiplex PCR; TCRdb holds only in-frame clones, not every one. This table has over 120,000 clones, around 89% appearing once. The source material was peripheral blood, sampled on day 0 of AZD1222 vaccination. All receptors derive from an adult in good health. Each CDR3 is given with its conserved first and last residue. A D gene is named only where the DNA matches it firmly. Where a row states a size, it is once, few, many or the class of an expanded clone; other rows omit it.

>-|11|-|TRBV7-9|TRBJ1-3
CASSTGNTIYF
TGTGCCAGCAGCACAGGAAACACCATATATTTT
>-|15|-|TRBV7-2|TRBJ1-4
CASSLQTATNEKLFF
TGTGCCAGCAGCCTCCAGACAGCAACTAATGAAAAACTGTTTTTT
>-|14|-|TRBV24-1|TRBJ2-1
CATSDPSGPNEQFF
TGTGCCACCAGTGACCCCTCGGGACCTAATGAGCAGTTCTTC
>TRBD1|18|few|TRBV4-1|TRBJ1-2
CASSQVVPRQGSDYGYTF
TGCGCCAGCAGCCAAGTTGTTCCGAGACAGGGGAGCGACTATGGCTACACCTTC
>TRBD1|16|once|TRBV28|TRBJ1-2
CASTIASRDRGNGYTF
TGTGCCAGCACCATAGCATCCCGGGACAGGGGAAATGGCTACACCTTC
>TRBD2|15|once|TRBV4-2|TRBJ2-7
CASSLLGLEDYEQYF
TGTGCCAGCAGTCTCCTTGGACTAGAGGACTACGAGCAGTACTTC
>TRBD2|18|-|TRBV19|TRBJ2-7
CASSHQAHRGGFSYEQYF
TGTGCCAGTAGTCATCAAGCCCACCGCGGGGGGTTCTCCTACGAGCAGTACTTC
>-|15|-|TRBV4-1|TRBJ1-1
CASSHTGTRNTEAFF
TGCGCCAGCAGCCACACCGGGACGAGGAACACTGAAGCTTTCTTT
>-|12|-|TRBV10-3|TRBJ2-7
CATSQSLYEQYF
TGTGCCACCAGTCAATCGTTGTACGAGCAGTACTTC
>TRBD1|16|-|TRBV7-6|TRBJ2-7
CASSTGTGGEAYEQYF
TGTGCCAGCAGCACCGGGACAGGGGGCGAAGCCTACGAGCAGTACTTC
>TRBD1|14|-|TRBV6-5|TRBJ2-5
CASSRTGVGETQYF
TGTGCCAGCAGTCGGACAGGGGTTGGAGAGACCCAGTACTTC
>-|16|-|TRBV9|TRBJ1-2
CASSSPGQTNHYGYTF
TGTGCCAGCAGCTCCCCTGGACAGACCAACCACTATGGCTACACCTTC
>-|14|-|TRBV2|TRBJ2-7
CASSEPPGSYEQYF
TGTGCCAGCAGTGAACCCCCGGGGAGCTACGAGCAGTACTTC
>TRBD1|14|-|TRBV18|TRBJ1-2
CASSPGDRGKGYTF
TGTGCCAGCTCACCAGGAGACAGGGGTAAAGGCTACACCTTC
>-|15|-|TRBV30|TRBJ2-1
CAWSAGAVTIDEQFF
TGTGCCTGGAGTGCGGGGGCCGTCACTATAGATGAGCAGTTCTTC
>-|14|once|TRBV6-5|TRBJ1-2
CASSSSQGGYGYTF
TGTGCCAGCAGTTCCTCACAGGGAGGTTATGGCTACACCTTC
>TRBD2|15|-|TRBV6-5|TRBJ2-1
CASRRTSGRANEQFF
TGTGCCAGCCGACGTACTAGCGGGAGGGCCAATGAGCAGTTCTTC
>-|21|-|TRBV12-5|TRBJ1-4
CASGLVHPRGLKGATNEKLFF
TGTGCTAGTGGTTTGGTACACCCACGCGGCCTCAAGGGGGCAACTAATGAAAAACTGTTTTTT